This T cell receptor beta chain was recorded in a study of blood T cell repertoires in COVID-19. Looking at the study overall: T cells, B-cell-depleted T cells, or PBMCs supplied cDNA or gDNA.

Clones were read by immunoSEQ multiplex PCR, and TCRdb kept only the in-frame ones, dropping some. The table lists tens of thousands of clones, around 87% of them singletons. Sequenced material: peripheral blood. The TCR originated in a man in his forties or fifties with active COVID-19.

CDR3 region: CASSPTGVSYEQYF. CDR3 nucleotide sequence: TGTGCCAGCAGCCCGACAGGTGTCTCCTACGAGCAGTACTTC. The chain is built from TRBV4-2 and TRBJ2-7; possibly TRBD1 for D (6 bases). Germline CDR1 and CDR2: LGHNA and YNFKEQ. This CDR3 region has 14 residues. V dropped 4 bases and J dropped 0 bases, with 10 bases sitting between them.